This T cell receptor beta chain was captured by sequencing in a study of T cell repertoires in cytomegalovirus infection. On the study more broadly: Recently identified HLA-C-restricted CMV epitopes were used, and well-studied HLA-B-restricted CMV epitopes were used as well. Indications of both CMV infection and matching HLA type were provided by public TCR beta signatures.

Via MiXCR, TCRdb re-called the reads, giving one row per CDR3 protein. Of about 160,000 distinct CDR3 sequences detected, approximately 21% appear once; the ten largest clones hold 25%. Whole-study results and caveats: CMV carriers having the relevant HLA were flagged by cumulative public TCR beta family frequency. HLA-C-restricted CMV clonotypes gave the most frequent clonotype in two of eight donors.

This clonotype was picked up a small number of times. What it binds is unknown. CDR1 is LGHNA and CDR2 is YSLEER in the germline V gene. V dropped 0 bases and J dropped 2; count of bases not matched to a gene: 7. The CDR3 totals 17 residues. J is TRBJ2-1 and V is TRBV4-3; the match to TRBD2 covers 7 bases. Here the sequenced sample was CD8+ T cells from cultured PBMCs, taken from culture after CMV antigen stimulation. The TCR comes from a human donor in good health (CMV status not recorded). Some clones in this sample may be carry-over from other donors' samples. The chain's CDR3 is CASSQDIGTNTYNEQFF. DNA of the CDR3: TGCGCCAGCAGCCAAGATATCGGGACTAATACCTACAATGAGCAGTTCTTC.